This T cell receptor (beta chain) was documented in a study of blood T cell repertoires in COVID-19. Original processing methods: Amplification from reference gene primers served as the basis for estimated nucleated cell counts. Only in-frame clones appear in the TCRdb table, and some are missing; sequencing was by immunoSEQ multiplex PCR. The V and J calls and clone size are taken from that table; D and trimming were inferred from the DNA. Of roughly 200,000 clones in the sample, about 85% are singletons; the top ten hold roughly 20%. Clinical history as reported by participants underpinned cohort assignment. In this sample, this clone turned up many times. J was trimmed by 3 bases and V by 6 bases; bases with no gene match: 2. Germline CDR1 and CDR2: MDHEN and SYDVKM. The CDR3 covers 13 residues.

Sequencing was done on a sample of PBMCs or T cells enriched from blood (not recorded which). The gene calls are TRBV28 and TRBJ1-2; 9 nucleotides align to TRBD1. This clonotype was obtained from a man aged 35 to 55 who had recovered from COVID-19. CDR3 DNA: TGTGCCAGCAGACAGGGGGCTGACTATGGCTACACCTTC. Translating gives CASRQGADYGYTF.